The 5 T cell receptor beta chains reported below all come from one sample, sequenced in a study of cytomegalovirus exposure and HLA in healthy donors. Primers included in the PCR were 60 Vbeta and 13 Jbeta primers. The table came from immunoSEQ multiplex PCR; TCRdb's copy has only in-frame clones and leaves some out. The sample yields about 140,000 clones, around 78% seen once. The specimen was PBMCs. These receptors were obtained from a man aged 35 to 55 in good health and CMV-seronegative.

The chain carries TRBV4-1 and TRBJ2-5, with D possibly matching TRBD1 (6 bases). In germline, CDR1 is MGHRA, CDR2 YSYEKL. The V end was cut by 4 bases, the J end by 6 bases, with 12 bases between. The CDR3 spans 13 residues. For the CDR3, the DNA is TGCGCCAGCAGCCGCAACAGGGAGCAGACCCAGTACTTC. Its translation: CASSRNREQTQYF.

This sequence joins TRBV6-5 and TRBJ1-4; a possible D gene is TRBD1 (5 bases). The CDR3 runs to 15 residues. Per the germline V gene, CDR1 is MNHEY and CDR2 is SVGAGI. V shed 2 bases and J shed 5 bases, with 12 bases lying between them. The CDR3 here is CASSYGANDNEKLFF. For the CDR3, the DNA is TGTGCCAGCAGTTACGGGGCTAACGACAATGAAAAACTGTTTTTT.

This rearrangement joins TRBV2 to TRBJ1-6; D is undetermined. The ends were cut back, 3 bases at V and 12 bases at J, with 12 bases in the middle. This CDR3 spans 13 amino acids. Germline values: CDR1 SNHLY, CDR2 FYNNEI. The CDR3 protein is CASSDRGLGPLHF. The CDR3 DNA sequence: TGTGCCAGCAGTGATCGCGGGCTAGGACCCCTCCACTTT.

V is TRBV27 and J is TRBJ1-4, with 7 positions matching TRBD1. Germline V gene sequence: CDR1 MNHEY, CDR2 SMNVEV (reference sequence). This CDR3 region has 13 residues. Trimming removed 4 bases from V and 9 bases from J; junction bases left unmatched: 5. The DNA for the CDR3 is TGTGCCAGCAGTTCGAGGGGGCGGCAAAAACTGTTTTTT. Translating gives CASSSRGRQKLFF.

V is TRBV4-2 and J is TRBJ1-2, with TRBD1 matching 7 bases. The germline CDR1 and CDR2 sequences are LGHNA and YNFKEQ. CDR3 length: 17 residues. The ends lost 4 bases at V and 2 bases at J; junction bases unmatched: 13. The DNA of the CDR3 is TGTGCCAGCAGCCGACCGACAGGGCAAACAACCAACTATGGCTACACCTTC. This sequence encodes CASSRPTGQTTNYGYTF.